Each of the 14 T cell receptor beta chains below was sequenced from the same sample in a study of tissue T cells after allogeneic stem cell transplantation. The assay was immunoSEQ multiplex PCR, and TCRdb's table has in-frame clones only and misses some. The table has approximately 2,700 clones, 60% to 70% seen once; the top ten hold under 25%. Enrolled prospectively were adult allogeneic hematopoietic cell transplant recipients whose graft-versus-host disease was steroid-refractory. The source was duodenal tissue, collected at autopsy. The source is a male patient at least 60 years old with steroid-refractory graft-versus-host disease after an allogeneic stem cell transplant. Some T cells may have come from the graft donor.

Comment on this clone: Since a much larger clone is just one base distant, this may be a read error. The chain couples TRBV5-6 to TRBJ2-5; TRBD2 agrees at 8 bases. This CDR3 has 15 residues. Germline CDR1 is SGHDT and CDR2 is YYEEEE. V shed 4 bases and J 4 bases; nucleotides not matched to a gene: 9. The CDR3 spells CASSVGAGGGETQYF. The CDR3 coding sequence is TGTGCCAGCAGCGTGGGGGCCGGGGGGGGAGAGACCCAGTACTTC.

The chain uses TRBV7-9 and TRBJ2-2; weak D call: TRBD1 (6 bases). This CDR3 region has 11 residues. Germline V gene sequence: CDR1 SEHNR, CDR2 FQNEAQ (reference sequence). The V and J ends lost 3 bases and 10 bases respectively, with 6 bases between them. The CDR3 sequence: CASSLGQELFF. Written as DNA, the CDR3 is TGTGCCAGCAGCTTGGGACAGGAGCTGTTTTTT. Together with reference TRBV7-9 and TRBJ2-2, the CDR3 gives the full variable domain: DTGVSQNPRHKITKRGQNVTFRCDPISEHNRLYWYRQTLGQGPEFLTYFQNEAQLEKSRLLSDRFSAERPKGSFSTLEIQRTEQGDSAMYLCASSLGQELFFGEGSRLTVL.

The chain has TRBV2 and TRBJ2-2, with a weak D call TRBD1 (5 bases). V was shortened by 7 bases and J by 2 bases, with 11 bases between the two germline ends. The CDR3 has 14 amino acids. CDR1 and CDR2 (germline): SNHLY, FYNNEI. The CDR3 protein is CASTTDRNTGELFF. The CDR3 DNA sequence: TGTGCCAGCACAACTGACAGAAACACCGGGGAGCTGTTTTTT.

The table lists this clone with a count of one. J is TRBJ2-5 and V is TRBV4-1; TRBD1 is a possible D gene (6 bases). The V end was cut by 2 bases, the J end by 3 bases, with 7 bases between. Germline V gene data show CDR1 as MGHRA and CDR2 as YSYEKL. This CDR3 spans 13 amino acids. CDR3 in amino acids: CASSQRTEETQYF. The CDR3 DNA sequence: TGCGCCAGCAGCCAAAGGACAGAAGAGACCCAGTACTTC.

Notes on this clone: The same CDR3 arises from other DNA sequences in this sample as well. The chain couples TRBV4-3 to TRBJ1-2; D unclear. The germline V gene has CDR1 LGHNA and CDR2 YSLEER. With 1 base removed from V and 4 bases from J, the gap between germline ends came to 13 bases. This CDR3 is built from 15 residues. The CDR3 loop is CASSQAGGGGYGYTF. As DNA, the CDR3 is TGCGCCAGCAGCCAAGCTGGTGGCGGTGGCTATGGCTACACCTTC.

The chain is built from TRBV7-2 and TRBJ1-1; no clear D. The CDR3 sequence is 13 residues long. Germline-derived CDR1 and CDR2 are SGHTA and FQGNSA. The ends were cut back, 5 bases at V and 1 base at J, with 8 bases in the middle. CDR3 in amino acids: CASSTSSNTEAFF. DNA of the CDR3: TGTGCCAGCAGCACTTCATCGAACACTGAAGCTTTCTTT. The whole variable domain, remainder taken from reference TRBV7-2 and TRBJ1-1, is GAGVSQSPSNKVTEKGKDVELRCDPISGHTALYWYRQSLGQGLEFLIYFQGNSAPDKSGLPSDRFSAERTGGSVSTLTIQRTQQEDSAVYLCASSTSSNTEAFFGQGTRLTVV.

The chain combines TRBV4-3 with TRBJ1-3; D is ambiguous. The CDR3 consists of 15 residues. Trimming cost V 1 base and J 1 base, with 8 bases left between them. Germline V gene sequence: CDR1 LGHNA, CDR2 YSLEER. In nucleotides, the CDR3 is TGCGCCAGCAGCCAAGCTCATATGTCTGGAAACACCATATATTTT. Translation: CASSQAHMSGNTIYF.

The rearrangement joins TRBV6-2 or TRBV6-3 to TRBJ2-3, with 7 positions matching TRBD2. The germline V gene encodes CDR1 MNHEY and CDR2 SVGEGT. The trim removed 4 bases at V and 9 bases at J, leaving 7 bases unmatched. The length of the CDR3 is 13 residues. The CDR3 loop is CASSSSTGGTQYF. In DNA form, the CDR3 reads TGTGCCAGCAGTTCCTCGACCGGGGGGACGCAGTATTTT.

The chain has TRBV7-2 and TRBJ2-7; 9 bases line up with TRBD1. CDR1 is SGHTA and CDR2 is FQGNSA in the germline V gene. CDR3 length equals 15 residues. V lost 5 bases, J lost 3 bases, and 8 bases stayed unmatched. The CDR3 bases are TGTGCCAGCAGCCTTATCCCGGACAGGGGCTACGAGCAGTACTTC. It codes for CASSLIPDRGYEQYF.

The chain couples TRBV9 to TRBJ2-5; D not certain. This CDR3 comprises 17 residues. Germline V gene sequence: CDR1 SGDLS, CDR2 YYNGEE. Trimming took 0 bases from V and 0 from J, leaving 15 bases between them. The CDR3 reads CASSVGIGRRNQETQYF. DNA of the CDR3: TGTGCCAGCAGCGTAGGAATAGGCAGGCGGAACCAAGAGACCCAGTACTTC.

This rearrangement joins TRBV27 to TRBJ2-1; no clear D gene. Germline values: CDR1 MNHEY, CDR2 SMNVEV (reference sequence). The CDR3 is made up of 12 amino acids. V was clipped by 6 bases and J by 1 base, with 4 bases between them. CDR3 residues: CASRTSYNEQFF. The CDR3 DNA reads TGTGCCAGCAGAACTTCCTACAATGAGCAGTTCTTC.

This sequence joins TRBV4-1 and TRBJ2-1; D not certain. Germline V CDR1 and CDR2: MGHRA, YSYEKL. This CDR3 has 15 amino acids. V dropped 0 bases and J dropped 2 bases, with 8 bases sitting between them. CDR3 region: CASSQEVAPYNEQFF. DNA for the CDR3: TGCGCCAGCAGCCAAGAGGTAGCTCCCTACAATGAGCAGTTCTTC.

Only a few counts were recorded for this clone. The chain employs TRBV4-3 and TRBJ2-5; TRBD1 agrees at 8 bases. The CDR3 contains 15 residues. V gave up 2 bases and J gave up 3 bases; unmatched junction bases: 5. CDR1 and CDR2 from the germline V gene are LGHNA and YSLEER. This chain's CDR3 is CASSQTLDREETQYF. CDR3 nucleotide sequence: TGCGCCAGCAGCCAAACCCTGGACAGGGAAGAGACCCAGTACTTC.

The chain employs TRBV7-9 and TRBJ1-1; a possible D gene is TRBD1 (6 bases). Germline lookup yields CDR1 SEHNR and CDR2 FQNEAQ (reference sequence). V lost 5 bases and J lost 4, with 14 bases in between. CDR3 size: 14 residues. Here the CDR3 DNA reads TGTGCCAGCAGCACGGACAGTGCGGTCACTGAAGCTTTCTTT. Protein: CASSTDSAVTEAFF.